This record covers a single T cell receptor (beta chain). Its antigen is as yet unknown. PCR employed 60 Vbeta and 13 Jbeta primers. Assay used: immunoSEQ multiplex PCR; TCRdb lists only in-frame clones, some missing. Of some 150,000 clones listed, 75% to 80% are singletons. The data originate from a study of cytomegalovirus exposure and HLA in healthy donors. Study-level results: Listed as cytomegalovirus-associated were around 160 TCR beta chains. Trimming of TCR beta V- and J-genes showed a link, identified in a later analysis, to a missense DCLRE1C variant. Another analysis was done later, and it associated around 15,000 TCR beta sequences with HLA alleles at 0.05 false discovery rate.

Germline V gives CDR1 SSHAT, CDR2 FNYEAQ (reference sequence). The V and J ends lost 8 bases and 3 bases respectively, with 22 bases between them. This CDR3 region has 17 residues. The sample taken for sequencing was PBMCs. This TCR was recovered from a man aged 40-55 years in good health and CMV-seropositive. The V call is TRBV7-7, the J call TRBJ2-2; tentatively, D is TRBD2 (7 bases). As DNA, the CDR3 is TGTGCCAGCGCAGGATCAGAGCGGGACATTTACACCGGGGAGCTGTTTTTT. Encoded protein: CASAGSERDIYTGELFF.